The clone carrying this T cell receptor beta chain was seen only a few times. Use of 60 Vbeta and 13 Jbeta primers characterized the PCR. Profiled with immunoSEQ multiplex PCR; TCRdb holds only in-frame clones, not every one. The profile shows over 130,000 clones, 70% to 85% of them singletons. The record originates from a study of cytomegalovirus exposure and HLA in healthy donors. Unmatched junction bases numbered 9, after V lost 6 bases and J lost 5 bases. Germline lookup yields CDR1 MNHNS and CDR2 SASEGT. The CDR3 has 14 amino acids. The sequence was collected from a man aged 30 to 45 in good health and CMV-seropositive. This chain links TRBV6-1 with TRBJ1-2; 7 bases are shared with TRBD1. What was sequenced was PBMCs. CDR3 coding DNA: TGTGCCAGCAGATTGACAGGGCGGCTATATGGCTACACCTTC. It yields the protein CASRLTGRLYGYTF.